The 17 T cell receptor beta chains below were found in one sample sequenced in a study of blood T cell repertoires in COVID-19. Repertoires were generated with immunoSEQ multiplex PCR, while TCRdb's copy carries only in-frame clones and drops some. The table includes around 150,000 clones, 75% to 85% detected once. Sequenced material: peripheral blood. Source of these receptors: a woman of 80 years or more with active or convalescent COVID-19.

This rearrangement joins TRBV30 to TRBJ1-3; possible D gene TRBD1, 5 bases. CDR3 length equals 14 residues. Germline-derived CDR1 and CDR2 are GTSNPN and SVGIG (reference sequence). V lost 0 bases to trimming and J lost 1 base, with 7 bases between them. In nucleotides, the CDR3 is TGTGCCTGGAGTGTCGGGGGATCTGGAAACACCATATATTTT. As protein: CAWSVGGSGNTIYF.

The chain joins TRBV6-1 to TRBJ2-6, with a possible D match to TRBD1 (5 bases). Trimming removed 4 bases from V and 0 bases from J, with 10 bases in between. Germline lookup yields CDR1 MNHNS and CDR2 SASEGT. CDR3 size: 16 residues. The DNA for the CDR3 is TGTGCCAGCAGTGGACAGATAAACTCTGGGGCCAACGTCCTGACTTTC. Its protein product is CASSGQINSGANVLTF.

The chain is built from TRBV5-5 and TRBJ1-1; unclear D gene. This CDR3 is 15 amino acids long. The germline gives CDR1 SGHKS, CDR2 YYEKEE (reference sequence). V was trimmed by 5 bases and J by 8 bases, leaving 22 bases between them. The CDR3 is CASSPIIFMGTEAFF. The DNA of the CDR3 is TGTGCCAGCAGTCCCATCATATTTATGGGCACCGAAGCTTTCTTT.

The CDR3 protein is CASSQSQKSYGYTF. The DNA of the CDR3 is TGTGCCAGCAGCCAAAGTCAGAAAAGCTATGGCTACACCTTC. This chain uses TRBV3-1 (or the pseudogene TRBV3-2) with TRBJ1-2; D not certain. The CDR3 runs to 14 residues. The V gene's germline CDR1 is LGHDT and CDR2 YNNKEL (reference sequence). V was trimmed by 2 bases and J by 4 bases, leaving 11 bases between them.

The chain recombines TRBV29-1 with TRBJ2-3, with 7 bases aligning to TRBD2. V lost 6 bases to trimming and J lost 1 base; unmatched junction nucleotides: 4. Germline values: CDR1 SQVTM, CDR2 ANQGSEA. The CDR3 totals 13 residues. Here the CDR3 reads CSVFLAGTDTQYF. In nucleotides, the CDR3 is TGCAGCGTCTTCCTAGCGGGCACAGATACGCAGTATTTT.

This clone was seen once. The chain joins TRBV29-1 to TRBJ2-7, with no clear D. The germline gives CDR1 SQVTM, CDR2 ANQGSEA. The CDR3 has 14 residues. V was pared by 7 bases and J by 6 bases, with 22 bases between. The CDR3 is CSATVDFVRREQYF. The CDR3 DNA sequence: TGCAGCGCTACCGTCGACTTCGTTCGGCGCGAGCAGTACTTC.

This clone was observed a handful of times. This sequence joins TRBV5-1 and TRBJ1-2; TRBD1 might be the D (6 bases). Looked up from germline, CDR1 is SGHRS and CDR2 is YFSETQ. Trimming stripped 4 bases from V and 5 bases from J, with 12 bases between. This CDR3 is 13 amino acids long. CDR3 nucleotide sequence: TGCGCCAGCAGCAGCGAGGGACAATATGGCTACACCTTC. Translation: CASSSEGQYGYTF.

V and J are TRBV12-3 or TRBV12-4 and TRBJ1-3, with a possible D match to TRBD1 (5 bases). The V end was cut by 6 bases, the J end by 4 bases, with 10 bases between. The CDR3 sequence is 13 residues long. CDR3: CASSDRTGNTIYF. CDR3 bases: TGTGCCAGCAGCGACAGAACAGGAAACACCATATATTTT.

The rearrangement joins TRBV19 to TRBJ2-7; 7 bases are shared with TRBD2. V was pared by 4 bases and J by 3 bases, with 6 bases of the junction left unmatched. From germline, CDR1 is LNHDA and CDR2 SQIVND (reference sequence). The CDR3 contains 14 residues. CDR3 loop: CASSRTGGDYEQYF. Here the CDR3 DNA reads TGTGCCAGTAGTAGGACGGGGGGAGACTACGAGCAGTACTTC.

V is TRBV2 and J is TRBJ1-5; no firm D call. Germline V gene sequence: CDR1 SNHLY, CDR2 FYNNEI. The germline V and J ends were trimmed by 6 bases and 0 bases, with 9 bases remaining between them. CDR3 length equals 14 residues. CDR3 sequence reads: CASRAFNSNQPQHF. The CDR3 DNA is TGTGCCAGCAGGGCTTTTAATAGCAATCAGCCCCAGCATTTT.

The rearrangement uses TRBV5-1 and TRBJ2-2, with D possibly matching TRBD1 (6 bases). This CDR3 region has 15 residues. The germline V gene encodes CDR1 SGHRS and CDR2 YFSETQ. Trimming took 2 bases from V and 6 from J, leaving 14 bases between them. This CDR3 reads CASSFLGGQAGELFF. The DNA of the CDR3 is TGCGCCAGCAGCTTTTTAGGGGGTCAGGCCGGGGAGCTGTTTTTT. The full variable domain, with the rest looked up from reference TRBV5-1 and TRBJ2-2, is KAGVTQTPRYLIKTRGQQVTLSCSPISGHRSVSWYQQTPGQGLQFLFEYFSETQRNKGNFPGRFSGRQFSNSRSEMNVSTLELGDSALYLCASSFLGGQAGELFFGEGSRLTVL.

The rearrangement joins TRBV20-1 to TRBJ1-4; D call uncertain. CDR1 and CDR2 from the germline V gene are DFQATT and SNEGSKA (reference sequence). This CDR3 is built from 12 residues. The germline V and J ends were trimmed by 3 bases and 6 bases, with 8 bases remaining between them. The CDR3 DNA reads TGCAGTGCTAGTCAGATTGATGAAAAACTGTTTTTT. Translation: CSASQIDEKLFF.

This rearrangement joins TRBV19 to TRBJ2-3; 9 bases are shared with TRBD2. The CDR3 extends over 15 amino acids. Trimming took 4 bases from V and 2 from J; bases not matched to a gene: 4. Germline CDR1 is LNHDA and CDR2 is SQIVND (reference sequence). CDR3 region: CASSKAGLATDTQYF. The CDR3 region has the DNA TGTGCCAGTAGTAAGGCGGGACTAGCCACAGATACGCAGTATTTT.

In this sample, this clone turned up a few times. The V gene is TRBV11-1, the J gene TRBJ2-1; maybe TRBD2 (6 bases). The CDR3 length is 13 residues. The V gene's germline CDR1 is SGHAT and CDR2 FQDESV (reference sequence). With 1 base removed from V and 9 bases from J, the gap between germline ends came to 10 bases. Here the CDR3 reads CASSLGWRAEQFF. The CDR3 DNA reads as TGTGCCAGCAGCTTAGGTTGGAGGGCTGAGCAGTTCTTC.

The table lists this clone with a few counts. CDR3 region: CAWSLGGNHGYTF. The DNA of the CDR3 is TGTGCCTGGAGTTTGGGGGGAAACCATGGCTACACCTTC. The chain joins TRBV30 to TRBJ1-2, with a weak D call TRBD1 (5 bases). The CDR3 extends over 13 amino acids. Germline CDR1 and CDR2: GTSNPN and SVGIG (reference sequence). The V and J ends lost 2 bases and 6 bases respectively, with 13 bases between them.

This clone was seen a handful of times. The V and J genes are TRBV7-2 and TRBJ1-4; D ambiguous. V gave up 5 bases and J gave up 0 bases, with 10 bases separating them. The CDR3 extends over 15 amino acids. Germline V gives CDR1 SGHTA, CDR2 FQGNSA. CDR3 region: CASSPFGATNEKLFF. The CDR3 nucleotides are TGTGCCAGCAGCCCCTTCGGGGCAACTAATGAAAAACTGTTTTTT. The full variable domain, in which reference TRBV7-2 and TRBJ1-4 provide the parts outside the CDR3, is GAGVSQSPSNKVTEKGKDVELRCDPISGHTALYWYRQSLGQGLEFLIYFQGNSAPDKSGLPSDRFSAERTGGSVSTLTIQRTQQEDSAVYLCASSPFGATNEKLFFGSGTQLSVL.

CDR3: CAWSILAGGPGEQFF. The CDR3 DNA reads as TGTGCCTGGAGCATACTAGCGGGGGGCCCCGGAGAGCAGTTCTTC. This rearrangement joins TRBV30 to TRBJ2-1, with 12 bases aligning to TRBD2. V lost 3 bases and J lost 10; bases outside the gene matches: 10. The V gene's germline CDR1 is GTSNPN and CDR2 SVGIG (reference sequence). The CDR3 is 15 residues long.